What follows are 27 T cell receptor beta chains derived from one specimen sequenced in a study of CD8+ T cells in alopecia areata. Documented treatment: oral pan-JAK inhibitor, 5-10 mg twice daily. Following RNA extraction, reverse transcription yielded cDNA that acted as the sequencing template. Clones were read by immunoSEQ multiplex PCR, and TCRdb kept only the in-frame ones, dropping some. The top ten hold about 14% of the sample, which has over 150,000 clones, 60% to 75% seen once. Specimen: CD4+ T cells sorted from blood, collected at week 24, from a patient treated with tofacitinib. These receptors came from a human donor with alopecia areata.

This clone was observed a handful of times. V is TRBV6-5 and J is TRBJ2-3; D may be TRBD1 (5 bases). The CDR3 is 14 residues long. CDR1 is MNHEY, CDR2 SVGAGI, per germline. The germline V and J ends were trimmed by 2 bases and 4 bases, with 10 bases remaining between them. Here the CDR3 reads CASSYLQGADTQYF. The CDR3 coding sequence is TGTGCCAGCAGTTACCTCCAGGGTGCAGATACGCAGTATTTT.

On this clone itself: An end of the junction differs from the germline gene, which may be a read error. The chain carries TRBV7-7 and TRBJ2-5; 7 positions agree with TRBD1. Germline CDR1 is SSHAT and CDR2 is FNYEAQ (reference sequence). CDR3 length equals 14 residues. The CDR3 region has the DNA TGTGCTAGCAGCTCTTCCCCAGGGGGTGAGACCCAGTACTTC. Translation: CASSSSPGGETQYF.

V gene TRBV2 combines with J gene TRBJ1-2; D is ambiguous. The V gene's germline CDR1 is SNHLY and CDR2 FYNNEI. V lost 6 bases and J lost 8, with 16 bases in between. The CDR3 has 13 residues. The CDR3 coding sequence is TGTGCCAGCAGAGATCGATCGAACGGGGGCTACACCTTC. Its protein is CASRDRSNGGYTF.

The V call is TRBV6-5, the J call TRBJ2-3, with TRBD2 identical over 10 bases. This CDR3 region has 16 residues. In germline, CDR1 is MNHEY, CDR2 SVGAGI. V trimming: 2 bases; J trimming: 3 bases; junction bases outside the gene matches: 5. Here the CDR3 reads CASSYQAGGLTDTQYF. The CDR3 bases are TGTGCCAGCAGTTACCAAGCGGGGGGGCTTACAGATACGCAGTATTTT.

The chain recombines TRBV25-1 with TRBJ1-2, with unresolved D. The CDR3 sequence is 12 residues long. The ends were cut back, 0 bases at V and 3 bases at J, with 2 bases in the middle. Germline CDR1 reads MGHDK; CDR2 reads SYGVNS. The DNA of the CDR3 is TGTGCCAGCAGTGAATATGACTATGGCTACACCTTC. Protein: CASSEYDYGYTF.

This clone was counted only a few times. Additional DNA sequences in this sample encode the identical CDR3. The chain joins TRBV11-3 to TRBJ1-1; no firm D call. This CDR3 has 11 residues. The V gene lost 3 bases and the J gene lost 8 bases, with 7 bases spanning the gap. Germline V gives CDR1 SGHNT, CDR2 YENEEA. CDR3 amino acids: CASSFRTEAFF. The CDR3 bases are TGTGCCAGCAGCTTCAGGACCGAAGCTTTCTTT.

The rearrangement joins TRBV28 to TRBJ2-7; unclear D gene. The CDR3 consists of 15 residues. V was shortened by 6 bases and J by 1 base, with 16 bases between the two germline ends. Per germline, CDR1 MDHEN and CDR2 SYDVKM. CDR3 in DNA: TGTGCCAGCAGCCCAGAAGAAGGCGGATCCTACGAGCAGTACTTC. Translated: CASSPEEGGSYEQYF.

The chain carries TRBV5-1 and TRBJ1-2; 7 bases match TRBD1. Unmatched junction bases numbered 7, after V lost 0 bases and J lost 8 bases. Germline V gene lookup returns CDR1 SGHRS and CDR2 YFSETQ. The CDR3 runs to 14 residues. CDR3 in amino acids: CASSLDGTAGGYTF. Here the CDR3 DNA reads TGCGCCAGCAGCTTGGATGGGACAGCAGGCGGCTACACCTTC. Based on the CDR3 plus reference TRBV5-1 and TRBJ1-2, the full variable domain is KAGVTQTPRYLIKTRGQQVTLSCSPISGHRSVSWYQQTPGQGLQFLFEYFSETQRNKGNFPGRFSGRQFSNSRSEMNVSTLELGDSALYLCASSLDGTAGGYTFGSGTRLTVV.

This chain connects TRBV20-1 to TRBJ1-2; tentative D call: TRBD1 (6 bases). Germline V CDR1 and CDR2: DFQATT, SNEGSKA (reference sequence). The CDR3 runs to 11 residues. V was clipped by 6 bases and J by 7 bases, with 12 bases between them. The CDR3 DNA reads TGCAGTGCCACCCACAGGGTTGGCTACACCTTC. Protein product: CSATHRVGYTF.

The chain couples TRBV5-6 to TRBJ1-6; maybe TRBD1 (6 bases). Germline V gene data show CDR1 as SGHDT and CDR2 as YYEEEE. V dropped 0 bases and J dropped 2 bases, with 9 bases sitting between them. The CDR3 consists of 16 residues. CDR3 in amino acids: CASSLDWTAYNSPLHF. CDR3 DNA sequence: TGTGCCAGCAGCTTGGACTGGACAGCCTATAATTCACCCCTCCACTTT.

The chain uses TRBV25-1 and TRBJ2-7; tentative D call: TRBD1 (5 bases). CDR3 length: 14 amino acids. V lost 2 bases, J lost 2 bases, and 10 bases lay in between. Germline CDR1 and CDR2: MGHDK and SYGVNS. CDR3 sequence reads: CASSEITGTYEQYF. The CDR3 bases are TGTGCCAGCAGTGAAATTACAGGCACCTACGAGCAGTACTTC.

V gene TRBV7-2 combines with J gene TRBJ1-2; D uncertain. The germline V and J ends were trimmed by 2 bases and 2 bases, with 6 bases remaining between them. CDR1 is SGHTA, CDR2 FQGNSA, per germline. CDR3 length: 13 amino acids. The CDR3 sequence: CASSLKGNYGYTF. DNA for the CDR3: TGTGCCAGCAGCTTAAAAGGGAACTATGGCTACACCTTC.

This chain uses TRBV4-2 with TRBJ2-5; D uncertain. V shed 0 bases and J shed 2 bases, with 7 bases lying between them. This CDR3 has 14 residues. In germline, CDR1 is LGHNA, CDR2 YNFKEQ. The CDR3 is CASSQDLWQETQYF. CDR3 DNA sequence: TGTGCCAGCAGCCAAGATCTCTGGCAAGAGACCCAGTACTTC.

The rearrangement joins TRBV9 to TRBJ1-1; weak D call: TRBD1 (6 bases). Per germline, CDR1 SGDLS and CDR2 YYNGEE. This CDR3 comprises 15 residues. The V and J ends lost 2 bases and 5 bases respectively, with 16 bases between them. The CDR3 DNA is TGTGCCAGCAGCGTCCTGGGAACAGGGATGACTGAAGCTTTCTTT. Protein product: CASSVLGTGMTEAFF.

The chain uses TRBV7-9 and TRBJ1-1; maybe TRBD1 (5 bases). CDR3 size: 13 residues. Germline V gives CDR1 SEHNR, CDR2 FQNEAQ (reference sequence). Between the trimmed V and J ends, which lost 8 bases and 1 base, there was a span of 11 bases. In DNA form, the CDR3 reads TGTGCCAGCGACAGAGGGACGAACACTGAAGCTTTCTTT. Protein sequence: CASDRGTNTEAFF. Full variable domain (outside the CDR3, taken from reference TRBV7-9 and TRBJ1-1): DTGVSQNPRHKITKRGQNVTFRCDPISEHNRLYWYRQTLGQGPEFLTYFQNEAQLEKSRLLSDRFSAERPKGSFSTLEIQRTEQGDSAMYLCASDRGTNTEAFFGQGTRLTVV.

This clone was picked up a small number of times. This chain links TRBV15 with TRBJ2-7; D is undetermined. Per the germline V gene, CDR1 is LNHNV and CDR2 is YYDKDF (reference sequence). This CDR3 is 13 amino acids long. Trimming left V 6 bases short and J 4 bases short, with 13 bases between. CDR3 coding DNA: TGTGCCACCAGTAACACAAACGGATACGAGCAGTACTTC. This gives the protein CATSNTNGYEQYF.

The chain uses TRBV7-9 and TRBJ2-5; no clear D. V was cut by 5 bases and J by 5 bases, with 18 bases left in between. The CDR3 runs to 15 residues. Germline CDR1 reads SEHNR; CDR2 reads FQNEAQ (reference sequence). The CDR3 sequence is CASSPTITVRETQYF. As DNA, the CDR3 is TGTGCCAGCAGCCCAACCATTACAGTGAGGGAGACCCAGTACTTC.

V usage is TRBV7-2 and J usage is TRBJ2-7; TRBD1 might be the D (5 bases). With 4 bases removed from V and 2 bases from J, the gap between germline ends came to 12 bases. The CDR3 loop spans 14 amino acids. Germline V gene sequence: CDR1 SGHTA, CDR2 FQGNSA. This CDR3 is CASSSRQSTYEQYF. CDR3 nucleotide sequence: TGTGCCAGCAGCTCCCGACAGTCTACCTACGAGCAGTACTTC.

This rearrangement joins TRBV18 to TRBJ1-1; D is undetermined. This CDR3 has 15 amino acids. Trimming pared 3 bases from V and 4 bases from J, leaving 15 bases between. Germline V CDR1 and CDR2: KGHSH, LQKENI. DNA for the CDR3: TGTGCCAGCTCACCCCTCGACGTAAGAAGCACTGAAGCTTTCTTT. Its translation: CASSPLDVRSTEAFF.

This clone was found a few times. The V call is TRBV4-1, the J call TRBJ2-3, with TRBD2 matching over 13 bases. Germline assignment: CDR1 MGHRA and CDR2 YSYEKL. This CDR3 has 19 residues. The trim removed 0 bases at V and 6 bases at J, leaving 12 bases unmatched. DNA of the CDR3: TGCGCCAGCAGCCAAGAAGGGTCTCTAGCGGGACTAGCGGGGGATACGCAGTATTTT. Protein product: CASSQEGSLAGLAGDTQYF.

The chain recombines TRBV29-1 with TRBJ2-1; TRBD1 or TRBD2 may be the D gene (5 bases each). The length of the CDR3 is 13 residues. CDR1 is SQVTM, CDR2 ANQGSEA, per germline. Trimming took 4 bases from V and 7 from J, leaving 14 bases between them. The DNA for the CDR3 is TGCAGCGTTGCACAGGAGGTAACAAATGAGCAGTTCTTC. Amino acids: CSVAQEVTNEQFF.

The chain is built from TRBV30 and TRBJ1-5; 7 nucleotides line up with TRBD1. The CDR3 is 13 amino acids. The germline V gene has CDR1 GTSNPN and CDR2 SVGIG (reference sequence). Unmatched junction bases numbered 5, after V lost 5 bases and J lost 4 bases. Here the CDR3 DNA reads TGTGCCTGGGGGGGACAGAATAATCAGCCCCAGCATTTT. Translating it yields CAWGGQNNQPQHF.

This clone has only a few counts. The chain combines TRBV7-9 with TRBJ2-5; D gene ambiguous. Per germline, CDR1 SEHNR and CDR2 FQNEAQ (reference sequence). Trimming shortened V by 4 bases and J by 5 bases, and 17 bases separated the two germline ends. The CDR3 runs 15 residues. As DNA, the CDR3 is TGTGCCAGCAGCTCCCCTTTTGGGTTAGGGGAGACCCAGTACTTC. Protein sequence: CASSSPFGLGETQYF.

This clone was detected only once. The V gene is TRBV29-1, the J gene TRBJ2-1; D perhaps matches TRBD1 (6 bases). The CDR3 sequence is 13 residues long. Looked up from germline, CDR1 is SQVTM and CDR2 is ANQGSEA. Trimming removed 7 bases from V and 2 bases from J, with 12 bases in between. In DNA, the CDR3 is TGCAGCGAAGGGGGTAGGGCCTACAATGAGCAGTTCTTC. This codes for CSEGGRAYNEQFF.

This clone was observed at least ten times. The V and J genes are TRBV23-1 and TRBJ1-5, with 7 positions matching TRBD1. Being an ORF, TRBV23-1 has a function that is uncertain. J lost 5 bases, V lost 3 bases, and 13 bases had no gene match. The CDR3 runs to 17 residues. CDR3 DNA: TGCGCCAGCAGTCACGGGGAAAGAGACAGGGTAGATCAGCCCCAGCATTTT. It specifies CASSHGERDRVDQPQHF.

The chain recombines TRBV29-1 with TRBJ1-2; TRBD1 might be the D (5 bases). The CDR3 runs 15 residues. Trimming shortened V by 1 base and J by 4 bases, and 16 bases separated the two germline ends. The V gene's germline CDR1 is SQVTM and CDR2 ANQGSEA. The CDR3 region has the DNA TGCAGCGTTGAAGTGGCAGGGCGCAAAGGCTATGGCTACACCTTC. This gives the protein CSVEVAGRKGYGYTF.

This clone has ten or more counts. Other DNA sequences within the sample encode an identical CDR3. This chain links TRBV11-2 with TRBJ2-6; D remains ambiguous. CDR1 is SGHAT, CDR2 FQNNGV, per germline. The CDR3 has 15 amino acids. Trimming removed 5 bases from V and 0 bases from J, with 8 bases in between. The CDR3 here is CASSLSNSGANVLTF. CDR3 DNA: TGTGCCAGCAGCCTCTCCAACTCTGGGGCCAACGTCCTGACTTTC.